The present T cell receptor beta chain was sequenced within a study of siplizumab effects on memory and regulatory T cells. V dropped 1 base and J dropped 7 bases, with 21 bases sitting between them. Germline loops: CDR1 SEHNR, CDR2 FQNEAQ (reference sequence). CDR3 length: 17 amino acids. In regard to this clone: Its antigen is not known.

Study-level findings and limits: Naive T cell populations appeared to exhibit greater diversity than memory cells and appeared to be major alloresponse contributors. Alloreactive sequences traceable to unstimulated CD4+ memory cells declined significantly under siplizumab. Solely a minor proportion of alloreactive clones could be assigned to unstimulated subsets.

Assays captured about 10^5 TCR templates per sample. Profiled with immunoSEQ multiplex PCR; TCRdb holds only in-frame clones, not every one. The data contain about 100,000 clones, about 91% of them seen just once; the ten biggest clones take up around 0.68%. The receptor was derived from a human donor in good health. Sequences were obtained from Tregs sorted from blood. This chain uses TRBV7-9 with TRBJ2-3; the D gene is possibly TRBD1 (5 bases). In nucleotides, the CDR3 is TGTGCCAGCAGCTTAGTAGTACGTGACAGACATAAACATACGCAGTATTTT. Residues: CASSLVVRDRHKHTQYF.